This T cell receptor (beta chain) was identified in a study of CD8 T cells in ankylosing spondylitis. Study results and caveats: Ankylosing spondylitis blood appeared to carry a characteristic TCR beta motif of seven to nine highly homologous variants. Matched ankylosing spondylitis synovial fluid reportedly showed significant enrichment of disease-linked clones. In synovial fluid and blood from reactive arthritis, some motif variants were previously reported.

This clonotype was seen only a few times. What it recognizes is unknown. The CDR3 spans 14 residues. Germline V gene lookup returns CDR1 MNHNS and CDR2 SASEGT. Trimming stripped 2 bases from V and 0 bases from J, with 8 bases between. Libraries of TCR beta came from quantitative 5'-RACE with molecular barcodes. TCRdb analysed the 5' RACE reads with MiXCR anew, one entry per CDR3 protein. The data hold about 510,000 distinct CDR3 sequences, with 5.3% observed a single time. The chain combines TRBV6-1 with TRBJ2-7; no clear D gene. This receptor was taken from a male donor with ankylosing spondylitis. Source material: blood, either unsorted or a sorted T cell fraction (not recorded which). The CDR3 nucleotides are TGTGCCAGCAGTGAACTTCAGATCTCCTACGAGCAGTACTTC. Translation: CASSELQISYEQYF.